The 10 T cell receptor beta chains in this list originate from one sample, sequenced in a study of blood T cell repertoires in COVID-19. The table came from immunoSEQ multiplex PCR; TCRdb's copy has only in-frame clones and leaves some out. The data show about 190,000 clones, with approximately 91% seen just once and 1.1% held by the top ten. Sample: peripheral blood. The receptors were gathered from a man aged 30-40 years with acute or convalescent COVID-19.

In its sample, this clone was seen a few times. The CDR3 here is CASRISSTYEQYF. CDR3 coding DNA: TGTGCCAGCAGGATAAGCTCCACCTACGAGCAGTACTTC. The chain recombines TRBV6-5 with TRBJ2-7, with D unresolved. The CDR3 sequence is 13 residues long. V lost 6 bases and J 2 bases, leaving 11 bases between the germline ends. Per the germline V gene, CDR1 is MNHEY and CDR2 is SVGAGI.

This chain connects TRBV5-1 to TRBJ1-3; TRBD1 matches at 7 bases. J gave up 4 bases and V 4 bases, and 8 bases lay outside the gene matches. The CDR3 extends over 15 amino acids. Per the germline V gene, CDR1 is SGHRS and CDR2 is YFSETQ. CDR3 protein: CASSRGGTEGNTIYF. The DNA for the CDR3 is TGCGCCAGCAGCCGTGGCGGGACAGAAGGAAACACCATATATTTT.

J is TRBJ2-2 and V is TRBV2; the D is unclear. This CDR3 has 13 residues. V was trimmed by 6 bases and J by 5 bases, leaving 10 bases between them. CDR1 and CDR2 (germline): SNHLY, FYNNEI. The CDR3 is CASRVLTTGELFF. The CDR3 DNA follows: TGTGCCAGCAGGGTACTTACGACCGGGGAGCTGTTTTTT. Variable domain in full (rest from reference TRBV2 and TRBJ2-2): EPEVTQTPSHQVTQMGQEVILRCVPISNHLYFYWYRQILGQKVEFLVSFYNNEISEKSEIFDDQFSVERPDGSNFTLKIRSTKLEDSAMYFCASRVLTTGELFFGEGSRLTVL.

This clone was picked up a small number of times. The chain uses TRBV28 and TRBJ1-1; D gene ambiguous. Between the trimmed V and J ends, which lost 5 bases and 0 bases, there was a span of 10 bases. Germline-derived CDR1 and CDR2 are MDHEN and SYDVKM. The length of the CDR3 is 14 residues. CDR3 in amino acids: CASSPRMVNTEAFF. The CDR3 DNA reads TGTGCCAGCAGTCCGAGGATGGTGAACACTGAAGCTTTCTTT.

The table lists this clone with a count of one. The chain joins TRBV5-1 to TRBJ2-7; 8 bases match TRBD1. Germline V gene sequence: CDR1 SGHRS, CDR2 YFSETQ. This CDR3 has 15 amino acids. J lost 1 base, V lost 1 base, and 4 bases had no gene match. The CDR3 protein is CASSLQGALSYEQYF. The CDR3 DNA reads as TGCGCCAGCAGCTTGCAGGGGGCGCTATCCTACGAGCAGTACTTC.

The chain is built from TRBV28 and TRBJ2-6; TRBD1 matches at 7 bases. V gave up 4 bases and J gave up 4 bases; unmatched junction bases: 22. The CDR3 has 21 amino acids. Per the germline V gene, CDR1 is MDHEN and CDR2 is SYDVKM. The chain's CDR3 is CASSSFTRGQIDMLGANVLTF. DNA of the CDR3: TGTGCCAGCAGTTCCTTCACCCGGGGACAGATAGATATGCTCGGGGCCAACGTCCTGACTTTC.

CDR3 nucleotide sequence: TGTGCCACCGGGAGCGGGGAGCAGGGCACTGAAGCTTTCTTT. It yields the protein CATGSGEQGTEAFF. The chain combines TRBV19 with TRBJ1-1; possibly TRBD1 for D (5 bases). V lost 10 bases and J lost 4, with 19 bases in between. The CDR3 contains 14 residues. Germline V gene sequence: CDR1 LNHDA, CDR2 SQIVND (reference sequence). The complete variable domain, with remaining parts taken from reference TRBV19 and TRBJ1-1, reads DGGITQSPKYLFRKEGQNVTLSCEQNLNHDAMYWYRQDPGQGLRLIYYSQIVNDFQKGDIAEGYSVSREKKESFPLTVTSAQKNPTAFYLCATGSGEQGTEAFFGQGTRLTVV.

This clone was found a few times. The chain uses TRBV7-9 and TRBJ2-2, with 9 bases fitting TRBD2. The germline V gene encodes CDR1 SEHNR and CDR2 FQNEAQ (reference sequence). Germline trimming cut 4 bases from V and 6 bases from J; bases unmatched to any gene: 6. This CDR3 is 15 amino acids long. The CDR3 loop reads CASSSPGLAAGELFF. The CDR3 nucleotides are TGTGCCAGCAGCTCGCCGGGACTAGCAGCCGGGGAGCTGTTTTTT. Full variable domain (rest looked up from reference TRBV7-9 and TRBJ2-2): DTGVSQNPRHKITKRGQNVTFRCDPISEHNRLYWYRQTLGQGPEFLTYFQNEAQLEKSRLLSDRFSAERPKGSFSTLEIQRTEQGDSAMYLCASSSPGLAAGELFFGEGSRLTVL.

V gene TRBV6-5 combines with J gene TRBJ1-6; TRBD1 agrees at 9 bases. This CDR3 has 14 amino acids. The ends lost 6 bases at V and 9 bases at J; junction bases unmatched: 6. The germline gives CDR1 MNHEY, CDR2 SVGAGI. The CDR3 coding sequence is TGTGCCAGCAGCCGGACAGGGGAATCTTCACCCCTCCACTTT. This sequence encodes CASSRTGESSPLHF.

This clone was detected once. This sequence joins TRBV6-5 and TRBJ1-5; no definite D call. Germline CDR1 reads MNHEY; CDR2 reads SVGAGI. The CDR3 has 14 amino acids. V was pared by 4 bases and J by 2 bases, with 9 bases between. The CDR3 coding sequence is TGTGCCAGCAGTTCCGGGATCGGCAATCAGCCCCAGCATTTT. Translation gives CASSSGIGNQPQHF.